One TCR beta chain is described in this entry. Its antigen remains unidentified. This sample was taken from a study of T-cell reconstitution after alpha-beta-depleted transplantation in children. TCRbeta library construction was performed incorporating unique molecular identifiers. TCRdb re-derived calls from the PCR reads in MiXCR, one entry per CDR3 protein. In the table there are about 150,000 distinct CDR3 sequences, 8.5% to 10% of which are singletons. Whole-study findings and limits: Alpha-beta T cells about two months after transplant reportedly derived from several hundred expanded graft clones. When one year had passed after transplant, most T-cell counts and diversity came from newly produced T cells. Some patients' high day-60 TCRbeta diversity was attributed to recipient cells surviving conditioning.

CDR3 size: 16 residues. The sequence came from a female patient between 2 and 15 years old who had a stem cell transplant for congenital amegakaryocytic thrombocytopenia, so the T cells may come from the graft donor. The rearrangement links TRBV12-2 to TRBJ2-1; the D call in the table, TRBD2, was not verified against the DNA. TRBV12-2 corresponds to a pseudogene. The sample here was PBMCs, mostly from graft donor cells, taken 180 days after TCRalphabeta/CD19-depleted stem cell transplant. CDR3 region: CASRNPGLAFFSEQFF. CDR3 DNA sequence: TGTGCAAGTCGAAATCCGGGACTAGCTTTTTTCAGTGAGCAGTTCTTC.